This entry concerns a single TCR beta chain. Its specificity is not known. The study sampled blood at baseline, cycle 4 day 1, and cycle 7 day 1. This table comes from immunoSEQ multiplex PCR, and its TCRdb copy is limited to in-frame clones, with some not included. The repertoire includes about 48,000 clones, 80% to 90% of them detected once, and roughly 30% sits in the top ten. This specimen belongs to a study of OX40 agonist ivuxolimab in advanced cancers. Study context: The mean age was 60 years, ranging from 23 to 79, with 80% to 85% of participants male. The study's findings and limits: Also showing low normalized T-cell clonal expansion were some of the nonresponders.

CDR1 and CDR2 from the germline V gene are LNHDA and SQIVND (reference sequence). The CDR3 runs to 16 residues. V lost 11 bases, J lost 0 bases, and 12 bases stayed unmatched. This clonotype was sampled from an adult with an advanced solid tumor such as melanoma, head and neck, liver or kidney cancer. This chain joins TRBV19 and TRBJ1-1, with TRBD1 matching over 10 bases. This specimen consisted of CD4+ or CD8+ T cells sorted from blood, obtained in a trial of the OX40 agonist ivuxolimab. This CDR3 is CAATRDRGSMNTEAFF. The CDR3 DNA sequence: TGTGCCGCCACCAGGGACAGGGGTTCCATGAACACTGAAGCTTTCTTT. Full variable domain (missing parts from reference TRBV19 and TRBJ1-1): DGGITQSPKYLFRKEGQNVTLSCEQNLNHDAMYWYRQDPGQGLRLIYYSQIVNDFQKGDIAEGYSVSREKKESFPLTVTSAQKNPTAFYLCAATRDRGSMNTEAFFGQGTRLTVV.